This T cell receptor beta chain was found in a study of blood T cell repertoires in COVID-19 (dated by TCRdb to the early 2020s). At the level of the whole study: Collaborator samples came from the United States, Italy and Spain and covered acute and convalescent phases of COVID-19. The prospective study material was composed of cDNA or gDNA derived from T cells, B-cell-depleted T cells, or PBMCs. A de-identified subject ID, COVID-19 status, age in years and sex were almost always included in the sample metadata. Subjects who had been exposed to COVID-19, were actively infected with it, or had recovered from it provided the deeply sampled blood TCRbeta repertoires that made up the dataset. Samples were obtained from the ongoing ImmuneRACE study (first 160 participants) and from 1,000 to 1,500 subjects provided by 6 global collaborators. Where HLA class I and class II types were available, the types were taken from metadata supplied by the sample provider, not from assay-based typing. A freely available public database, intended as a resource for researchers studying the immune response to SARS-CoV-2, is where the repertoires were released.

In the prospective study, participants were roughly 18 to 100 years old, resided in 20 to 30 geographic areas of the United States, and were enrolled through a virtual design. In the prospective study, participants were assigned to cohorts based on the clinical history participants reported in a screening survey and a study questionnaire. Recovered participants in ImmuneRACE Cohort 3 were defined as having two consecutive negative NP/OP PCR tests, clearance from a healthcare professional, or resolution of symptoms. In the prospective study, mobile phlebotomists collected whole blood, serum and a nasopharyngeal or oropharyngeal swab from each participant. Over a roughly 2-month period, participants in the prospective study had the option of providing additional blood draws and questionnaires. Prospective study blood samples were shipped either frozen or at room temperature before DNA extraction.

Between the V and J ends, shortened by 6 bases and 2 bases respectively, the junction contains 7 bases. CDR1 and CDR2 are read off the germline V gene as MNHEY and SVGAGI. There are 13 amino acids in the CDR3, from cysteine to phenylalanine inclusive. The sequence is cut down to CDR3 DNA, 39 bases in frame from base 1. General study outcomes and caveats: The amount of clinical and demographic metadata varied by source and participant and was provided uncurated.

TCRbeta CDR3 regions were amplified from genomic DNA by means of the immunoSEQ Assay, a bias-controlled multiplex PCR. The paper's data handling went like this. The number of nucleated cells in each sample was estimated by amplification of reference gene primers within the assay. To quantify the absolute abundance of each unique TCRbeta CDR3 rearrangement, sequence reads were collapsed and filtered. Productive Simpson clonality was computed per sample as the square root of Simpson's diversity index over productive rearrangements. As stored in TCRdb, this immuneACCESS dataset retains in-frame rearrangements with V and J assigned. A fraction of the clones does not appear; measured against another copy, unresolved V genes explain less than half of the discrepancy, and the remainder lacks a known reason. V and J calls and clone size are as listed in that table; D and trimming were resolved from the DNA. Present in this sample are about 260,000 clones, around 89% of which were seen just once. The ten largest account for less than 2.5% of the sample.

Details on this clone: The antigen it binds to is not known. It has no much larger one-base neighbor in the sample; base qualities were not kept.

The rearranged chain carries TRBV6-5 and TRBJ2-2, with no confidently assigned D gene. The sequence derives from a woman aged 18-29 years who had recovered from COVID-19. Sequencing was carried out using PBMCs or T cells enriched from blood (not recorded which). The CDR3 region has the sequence CASRALNTGELFF. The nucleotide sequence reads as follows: TGTGCCAGCAGGGCTCTTAACACCGGGGAGCTGTTTTTT.